This T cell receptor beta chain originates from a study of T cells after yellow fever vaccination. As concerns this clonotype: The antigen is unknown.

General study findings and limits: A secondary response was less intense yet reached its peak sooner, at day 5 versus 15.

Trimming stripped 0 bases from V and 5 bases from J, with 8 bases between. The germline CDR1 and CDR2 sequences are SGHRS and YFSETQ. The CDR3 contains 13 residues. TCRdb reanalysed the 5' RACE reads using MiXCR and keeps one entry per CDR3 protein. The table shows hundreds of thousands of distinct CDR3 sequences, with over 15% occurring only once. The rearrangement links TRBV5-1 to TRBJ2-5; D is uncertain. The source material was PBMCs, sampled before the yellow fever booster vaccination. The sequence came from a man aged 18 to 30 who received the YFV17D yellow fever vaccine. The CDR3 sequence is CASSLAPPETQYF. In nucleotides, the CDR3 is TGCGCCAGCAGCTTGGCCCCCCCTGAGACCCAGTACTTC.